Detailed here is one T cell receptor beta chain. The record originates from a study of response to subunit inactivated influenza vaccine. Each CDR3 protein is one row after TCRdb ran MiXCR on the RT-PCR reads. The table lists approximately 310,000 distinct CDR3 sequences, roughly a fifth of them singletons. The CDR3 runs to 16 residues. Germline CDR1 is SGHNT and CDR2 is YYREEE (reference sequence). V was clipped by 4 bases and J by 5 bases; unmatched bases: 9. The clonotype comes from a man between 50 and 75 years old who received an inactivated influenza vaccine. Sequenced material: PBMCs from blood, taken around 22 months after vaccination. The chain joins TRBV5-4 to TRBJ1-4; TRBD1 aligns across 9 bases. The CDR3 coding sequence is TGTGCCAGCAGCCATACGATGACAGGGGGGAATGAAAAACTGTTTTTT. Translating it yields CASSHTMTGGNEKLFF. Full variable domain (remainder filled in from reference TRBV5-4 and TRBJ1-4): ETGVTQSPTHLIKTRGQQVTLRCSSQSGHNTVSWYQQALGQGPQFIFQYYREEENGRGNFPPRFSGLQFPNYSSELNVNALELDDSALYLCASSHTMTGGNEKLFFGSGTQLSVL.